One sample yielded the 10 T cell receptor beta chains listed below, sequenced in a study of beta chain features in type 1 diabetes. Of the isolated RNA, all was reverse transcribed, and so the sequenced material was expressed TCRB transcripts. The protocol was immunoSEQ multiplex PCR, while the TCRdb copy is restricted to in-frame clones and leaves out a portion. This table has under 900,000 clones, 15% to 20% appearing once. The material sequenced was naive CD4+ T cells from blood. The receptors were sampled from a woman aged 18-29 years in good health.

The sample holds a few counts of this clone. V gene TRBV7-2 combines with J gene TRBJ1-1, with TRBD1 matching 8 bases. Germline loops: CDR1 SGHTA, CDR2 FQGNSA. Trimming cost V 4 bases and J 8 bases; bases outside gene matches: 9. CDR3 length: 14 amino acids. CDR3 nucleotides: TGTGCCAGCAGCTCCCGGACAGGGAGGGTGGAAGCTTTCTTT. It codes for CASSSRTGRVEAFF.

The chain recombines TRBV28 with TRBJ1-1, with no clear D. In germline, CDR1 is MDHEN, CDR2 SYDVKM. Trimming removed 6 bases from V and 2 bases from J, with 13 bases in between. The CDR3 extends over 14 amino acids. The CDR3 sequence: CASRVDGSNTEAFF. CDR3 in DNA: TGTGCCAGCAGAGTAGACGGGAGCAACACTGAAGCTTTCTTT.

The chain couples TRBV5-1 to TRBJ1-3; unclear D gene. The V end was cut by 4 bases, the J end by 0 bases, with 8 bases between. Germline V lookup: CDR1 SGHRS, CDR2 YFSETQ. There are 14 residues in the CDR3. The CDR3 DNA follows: TGCGCCAGCAGCCCAAACCCCTCTGGAAACACCATATATTTT. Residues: CASSPNPSGNTIYF.

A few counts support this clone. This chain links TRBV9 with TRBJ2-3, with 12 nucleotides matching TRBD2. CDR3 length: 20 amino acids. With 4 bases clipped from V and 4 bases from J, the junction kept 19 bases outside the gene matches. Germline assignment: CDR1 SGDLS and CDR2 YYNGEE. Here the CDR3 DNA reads TGTGCCAGCAGCATCCGACCGGAGGACCGACTAGCGGGGGTGGCAGATACGCAGTATTTT. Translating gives CASSIRPEDRLAGVADTQYF.

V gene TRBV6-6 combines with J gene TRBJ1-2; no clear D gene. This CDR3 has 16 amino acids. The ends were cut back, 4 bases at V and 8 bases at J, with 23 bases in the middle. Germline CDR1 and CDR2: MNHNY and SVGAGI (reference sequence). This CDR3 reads CASSSSPSGKLLGYTF. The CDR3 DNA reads TGTGCCAGCAGTTCCAGCCCAAGTGGGAAACTATTAGGCTACACCTTC.

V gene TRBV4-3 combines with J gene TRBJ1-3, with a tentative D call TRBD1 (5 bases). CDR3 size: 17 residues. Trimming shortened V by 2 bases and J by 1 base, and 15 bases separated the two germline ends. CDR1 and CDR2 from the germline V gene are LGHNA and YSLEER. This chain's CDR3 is CASSQNGAGVSGNTIYF. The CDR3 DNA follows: TGCGCCAGCAGCCAAAACGGGGCAGGCGTGTCTGGAAACACCATATATTTT.

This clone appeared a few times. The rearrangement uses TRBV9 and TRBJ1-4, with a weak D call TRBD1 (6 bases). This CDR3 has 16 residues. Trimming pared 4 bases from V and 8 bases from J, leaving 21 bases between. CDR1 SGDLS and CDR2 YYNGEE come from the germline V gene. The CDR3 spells CASSLTPGDYGEKLFF. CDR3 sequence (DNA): TGTGCCAGCAGCCTAACCCCAGGGGATTACGGCGAAAAACTGTTTTTT. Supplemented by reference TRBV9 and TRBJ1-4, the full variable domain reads DSGVTQTPKHLITATGQRVTLRCSPRSGDLSVYWYQQSLDQGLQFLIQYYNGEERAKGNILERFSAQQFPDLHSELNLSSLELGDSALYFCASSLTPGDYGEKLFFGSGTQLSVL.

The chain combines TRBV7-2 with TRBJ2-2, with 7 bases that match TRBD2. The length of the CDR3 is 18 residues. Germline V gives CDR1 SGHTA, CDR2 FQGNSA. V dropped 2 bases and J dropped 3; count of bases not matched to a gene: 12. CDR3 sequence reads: CASSLLPSGTRYTGELFF. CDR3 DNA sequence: TGTGCCAGCAGCTTACTGCCTAGCGGTACTCGTTACACCGGGGAGCTGTTTTTT.

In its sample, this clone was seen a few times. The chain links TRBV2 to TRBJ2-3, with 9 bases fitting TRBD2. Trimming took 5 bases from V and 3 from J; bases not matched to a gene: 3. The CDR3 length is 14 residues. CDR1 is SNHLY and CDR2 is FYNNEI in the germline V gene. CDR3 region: CASSLAGVTDTQYF. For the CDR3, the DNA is TGTGCCAGCAGTTTAGCGGGAGTAACAGATACGCAGTATTTT.

The chain's CDR3 is CASSMTSGSFGNEQFF. In DNA, the CDR3 is TGTGCCAGTAGTATGACTAGCGGGAGCTTTGGCAATGAGCAGTTCTTC. This sequence joins TRBV19 and TRBJ2-1; 12 nucleotides match TRBD2. With V trimmed by 3 bases and J by 6 bases, 6 bases remained unmatched. Looked up from germline, CDR1 is LNHDA and CDR2 is SQIVND (reference sequence). The CDR3 length is 16 residues.